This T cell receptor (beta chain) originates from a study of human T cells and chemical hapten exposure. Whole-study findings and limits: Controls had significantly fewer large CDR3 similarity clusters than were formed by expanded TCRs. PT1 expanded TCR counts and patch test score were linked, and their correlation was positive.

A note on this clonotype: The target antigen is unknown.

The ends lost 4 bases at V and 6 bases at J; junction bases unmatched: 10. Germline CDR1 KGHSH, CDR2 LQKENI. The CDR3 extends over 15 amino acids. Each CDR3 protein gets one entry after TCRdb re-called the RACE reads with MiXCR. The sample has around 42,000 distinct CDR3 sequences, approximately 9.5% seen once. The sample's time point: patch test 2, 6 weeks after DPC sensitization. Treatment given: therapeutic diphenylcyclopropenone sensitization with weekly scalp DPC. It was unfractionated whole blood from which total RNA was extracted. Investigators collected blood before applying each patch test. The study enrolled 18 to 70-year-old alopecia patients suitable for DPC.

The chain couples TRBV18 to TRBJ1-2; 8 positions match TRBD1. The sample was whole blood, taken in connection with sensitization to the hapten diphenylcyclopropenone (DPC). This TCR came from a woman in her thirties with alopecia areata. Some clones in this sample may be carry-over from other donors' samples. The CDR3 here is CASSRAGGAENGYTF. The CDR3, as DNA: TGTGCCAGCTCACGCGCAGGGGGCGCGGAGAATGGCTACACCTTC.